This entry lists 2 T cell receptor beta chains sequenced from one sample in a study of T cell responses to AZD1222 COVID-19 vaccine. Clones were sequenced by immunoSEQ multiplex PCR, and TCRdb holds only the in-frame ones, with some missing. The sample lists about 150,000 clones, about 89% seen once, with roughly 7.1% in the top ten. The material was peripheral blood, obtained 28 days after the second dose of the MenACWY control vaccine. These receptors originate from an adult who received the MenACWY meningococcal vaccine as a control.

The J gene is TRBJ2-1, the V gene TRBV4-2; D might be TRBD2 (6 bases). The CDR3 is made up of 16 amino acids. CDR1 LGHNA and CDR2 YNFKEQ come from the germline V gene. Trimming removed 1 base at V and 2 bases at J, with 12 bases between. CDR3 loop: CASSQARGTPYNEQFF. Here the CDR3 DNA reads TGTGCCAGCAGCCAAGCACGAGGGACTCCCTACAATGAGCAGTTCTTC.

The gene calls are TRBV6-5 and TRBJ1-1, with TRBD1 matching over 10 bases. Trimming cost V 6 bases and J 5 bases; bases outside gene matches: 6. Germline-derived CDR1 and CDR2 are MNHEY and SVGAGI. The CDR3 has 14 residues. CDR3 nucleotide sequence: TGTGCCAGCAGATCGACAGGGGGCGCGACTGAAGCTTTCTTT. This codes for CASRSTGGATEAFF.